This T cell receptor (beta chain) was observed in a study of OX40 agonist ivuxolimab in advanced cancers. About the study: Patients were dosed with the agonistic anti-OX40 (CD134) antibody ivuxolimab.

The protocol was immunoSEQ multiplex PCR, while the TCRdb copy is restricted to in-frame clones and leaves out a portion. The repertoire consists of approximately 90,000 clones, with under 85% occurring once and the leading ten covering 3% to 4%. Study-level findings and limits: Dosing at 0.1 to 3.0 mg/kg was accompanied by clonal expansion of CD4+ and CD8+ blood T cells by week 6. The study found that CD8+ T cells averaged more expanded clones than CD4+.

The CDR3 consists of 15 residues. The germline V gene has CDR1 SNHLY and CDR2 FYNNEI. V lost 6 bases and J lost 0, with 12 bases in between. A note on this clone: As yet, its antigen is unknown.

This sample comprised CD4+ or CD8+ T cells sorted from blood, obtained in a trial of the OX40 agonist ivuxolimab. The J gene is TRBJ2-1, the V gene TRBV2, with D unresolved. The receptor comes from an adult with an advanced solid tumor such as melanoma, head and neck, liver or kidney cancer. DNA for the CDR3: TGTGCCAGCAGGGCTAGGGTTAGCTCCTACAATGAGCAGTTCTTC. It translates to CASRARVSSYNEQFF.